This record looks at one T cell receptor (beta chain) sequence and its context. Original processing notes: Using reference gene primer amplification, nucleated cell counts were estimated. The data were produced by immunoSEQ multiplex PCR, yet TCRdb's version contains in-frame clones alone and is incomplete. The DNA gave D and trimming, while V, J and clone size come from that table. The top ten hold 2.5% of the sample, which has roughly 150,000 clones, more than 85% seen once. This specimen belongs to a study of blood T cell repertoires in COVID-19. Seattle enrolled patients during active infection and tracked them longitudinally. V dropped 5 bases and J dropped 0; count of bases not matched to a gene: 10. This CDR3 has 17 residues. The germline CDR1 and CDR2 sequences are SEHNR and FQNEAQ (reference sequence).

This chain uses TRBV7-9 with TRBJ1-3; 7 nucleotides line up with TRBD1. Material: peripheral blood. The clonotype originates from a woman of 80 years or more with COVID-19, enrolled during active disease. Here the CDR3 reads CASSPRTGLNSGNTIYF. Here the CDR3 DNA reads TGTGCCAGCAGCCCCCGGACAGGCCTGAACTCTGGAAACACCATATATTTT.